This TCR beta chain appears in the sequencing data of a study of cytomegalovirus exposure and HLA in healthy donors. The PCR had 60 Vbeta and 13 Jbeta primers. The repertoire was sequenced with immunoSEQ multiplex PCR; TCRdb's copy has only in-frame clones and lacks some. The sample has roughly 200,000 clones, 85% to 90% seen once. V was pared by 4 bases and J by 5 bases, with 11 bases of the junction left unmatched. The germline CDR1 and CDR2 sequences are LNHDA and SQIVND (reference sequence). The CDR3 has 15 amino acids. Nominally healthy donors were sampled, though unrecorded immune exposures were likely.

The TCR originated in a woman between 18 and 30 years old in good health and CMV-seronegative. The chain carries TRBV19 and TRBJ2-7; TRBD1 matches at 7 bases. The sequencing input was PBMCs. The CDR3 region is CASSTPRQGTHEQYF. The CDR3 DNA is TGTGCCAGTAGTACTCCCCGACAGGGTACCCACGAGCAGTACTTC.